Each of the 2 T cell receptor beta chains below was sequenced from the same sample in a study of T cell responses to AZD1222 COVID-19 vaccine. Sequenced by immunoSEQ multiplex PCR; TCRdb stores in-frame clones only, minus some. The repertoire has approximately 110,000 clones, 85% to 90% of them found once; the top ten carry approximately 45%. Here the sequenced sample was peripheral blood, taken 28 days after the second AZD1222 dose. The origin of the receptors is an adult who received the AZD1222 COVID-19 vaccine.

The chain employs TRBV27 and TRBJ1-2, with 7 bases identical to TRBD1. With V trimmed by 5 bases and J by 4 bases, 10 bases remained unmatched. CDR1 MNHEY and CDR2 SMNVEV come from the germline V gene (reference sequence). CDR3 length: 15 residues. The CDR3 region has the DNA TGTGCCAGCAGTGCCCGACAGGGCTCGGGCTATGGCTACACCTTC. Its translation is CASSARQGSGYGYTF.

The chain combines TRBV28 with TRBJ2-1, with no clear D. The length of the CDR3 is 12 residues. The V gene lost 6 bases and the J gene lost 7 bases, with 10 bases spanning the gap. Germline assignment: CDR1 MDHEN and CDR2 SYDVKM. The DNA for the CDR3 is TGTGCCAGCAGGCACGGAAGGAATGAGCAGTTCTTC. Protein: CASRHGRNEQFF.